This TCR beta chain is from a study of a mutant IDH1 vaccine in newly diagnosed glioma. Only in-frame clones appear in the TCRdb table, and some are missing; sequencing was by immunoSEQ multiplex PCR. The repertoire holds tens of thousands of clones, with more than 85% as singletons. Note on this clone: Its antigen is still unknown.

General observations from the study: The study observed vaccine-induced immune responses in more than 80% of patients.

Time point indicated: week 35, safety follow-up. The investigators gave 300 ug of mutant IDH1 20-mer peptide in each vaccine dose, together with topical imiquimod. Donors had new WHO grade 3 or 4 IDH1-mutant, ATRX-lost astrocytomas. This sequence was found in a man in his thirties or forties with glioma. The sequencing used PBMCs, collected from a glioma patient whose treatment included an IDH1 peptide vaccine.

CDR3 DNA sequence: TGTGCCAGCAGCTTGACAGGGAATCAGCCCCAGCATTTT. Encoded protein: CASSLTGNQPQHF. The chain uses TRBV7-6 and TRBJ1-5; 7 bases line up with TRBD1. Losses at the gene ends were 3 bases for V and 4 bases for J; bases not matched to a gene: 0. The germline CDR1 and CDR2 sequences are SGHVS and FNYEAQ. The CDR3 is made up of 13 amino acids.